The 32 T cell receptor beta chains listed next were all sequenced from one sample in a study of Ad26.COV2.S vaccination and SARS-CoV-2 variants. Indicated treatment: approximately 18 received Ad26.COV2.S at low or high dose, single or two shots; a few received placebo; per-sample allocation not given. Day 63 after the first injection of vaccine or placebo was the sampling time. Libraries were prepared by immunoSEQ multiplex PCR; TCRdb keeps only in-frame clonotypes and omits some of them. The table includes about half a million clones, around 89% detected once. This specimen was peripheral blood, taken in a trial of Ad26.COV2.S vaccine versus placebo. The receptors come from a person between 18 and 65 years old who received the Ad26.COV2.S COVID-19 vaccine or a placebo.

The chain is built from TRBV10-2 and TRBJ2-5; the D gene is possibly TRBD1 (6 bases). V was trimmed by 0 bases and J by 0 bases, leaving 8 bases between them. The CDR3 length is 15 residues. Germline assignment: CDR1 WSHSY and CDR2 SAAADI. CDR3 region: CASSESRDNQETQYF. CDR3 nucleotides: TGCGCCAGCAGTGAGTCGAGGGACAACCAAGAGACCCAGTACTTC.

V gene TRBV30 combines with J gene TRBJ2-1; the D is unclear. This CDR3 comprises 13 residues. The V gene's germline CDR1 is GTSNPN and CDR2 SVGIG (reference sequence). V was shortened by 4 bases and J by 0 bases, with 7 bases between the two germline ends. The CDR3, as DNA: TGTGCCTGGAAGACATTCTCCTACAATGAGCAGTTCTTC. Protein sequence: CAWKTFSYNEQFF. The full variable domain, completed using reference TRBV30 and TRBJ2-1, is SQTIHQWPATLVQPVGSPLSLECTVEGTSNPNLYWYRQAAGRGLQLLFYSVGIGQISSEVPQNLSASRPQDRQFILSSKKLLLSDSGFYLCAWKTFSYNEQFFGPGTRLTVL.

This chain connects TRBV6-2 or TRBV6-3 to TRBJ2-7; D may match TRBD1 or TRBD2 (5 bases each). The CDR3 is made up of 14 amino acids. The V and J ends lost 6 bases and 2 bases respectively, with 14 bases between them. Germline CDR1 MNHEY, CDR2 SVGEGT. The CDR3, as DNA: TGTGCCAGCAGCACCGGGACGGGGACCTACGAGCAGTACTTC. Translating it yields CASSTGTGTYEQYF.

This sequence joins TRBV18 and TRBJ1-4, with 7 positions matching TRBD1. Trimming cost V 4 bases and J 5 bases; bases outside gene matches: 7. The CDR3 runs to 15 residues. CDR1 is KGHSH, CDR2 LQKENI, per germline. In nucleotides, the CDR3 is TGTGCCAGCTCACGACAACAGGGGTTAAATGAAAAACTGTTTTTT. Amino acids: CASSRQQGLNEKLFF.

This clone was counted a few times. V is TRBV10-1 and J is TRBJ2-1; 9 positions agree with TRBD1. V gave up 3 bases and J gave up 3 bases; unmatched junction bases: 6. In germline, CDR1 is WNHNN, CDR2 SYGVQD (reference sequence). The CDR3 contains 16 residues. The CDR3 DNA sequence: TGCGCCAGCAGTGAACACAGGGGGCGAATCTACAATGAGCAGTTCTTC. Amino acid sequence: CASSEHRGRIYNEQFF.

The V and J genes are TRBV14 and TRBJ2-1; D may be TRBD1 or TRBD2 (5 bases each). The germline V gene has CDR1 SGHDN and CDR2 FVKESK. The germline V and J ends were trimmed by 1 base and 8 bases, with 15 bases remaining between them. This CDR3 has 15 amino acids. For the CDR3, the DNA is TGTGCCAGCAGCCAAGTGGCCCGGGACCAGCATGAGCAGTTCTTC. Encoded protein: CASSQVARDQHEQFF.

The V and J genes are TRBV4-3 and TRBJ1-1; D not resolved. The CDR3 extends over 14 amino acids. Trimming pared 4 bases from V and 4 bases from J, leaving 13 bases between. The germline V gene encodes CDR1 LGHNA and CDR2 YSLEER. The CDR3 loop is CASSLFIGSTEAFF. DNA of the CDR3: TGCGCCAGCAGCCTGTTCATCGGGAGCACTGAAGCTTTCTTT.

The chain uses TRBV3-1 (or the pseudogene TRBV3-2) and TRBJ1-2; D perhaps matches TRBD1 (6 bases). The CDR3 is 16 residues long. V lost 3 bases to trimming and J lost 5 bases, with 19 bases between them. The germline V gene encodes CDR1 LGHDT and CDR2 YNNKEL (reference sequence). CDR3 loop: CASSQVQGLPRYGYTF. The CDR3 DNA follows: TGTGCCAGCAGCCAGGTTCAGGGGTTACCTAGGTATGGCTACACCTTC.

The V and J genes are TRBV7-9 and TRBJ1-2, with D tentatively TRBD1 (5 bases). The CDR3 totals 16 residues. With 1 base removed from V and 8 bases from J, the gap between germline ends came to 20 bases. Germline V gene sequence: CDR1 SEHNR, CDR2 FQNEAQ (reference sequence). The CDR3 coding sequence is TGTGCCAGCAGCTTAGGCGGTTACGGAGCAGGGCTCGGCTACACCTTC. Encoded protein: CASSLGGYGAGLGYTF.

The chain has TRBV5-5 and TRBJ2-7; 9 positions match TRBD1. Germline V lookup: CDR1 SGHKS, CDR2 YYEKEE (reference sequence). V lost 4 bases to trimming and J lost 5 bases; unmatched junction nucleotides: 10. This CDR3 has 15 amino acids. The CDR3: CASSMGQGLTNEQYF. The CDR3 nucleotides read TGTGCCAGCAGCATGGGACAGGGCCTCACGAACGAGCAGTACTTC.

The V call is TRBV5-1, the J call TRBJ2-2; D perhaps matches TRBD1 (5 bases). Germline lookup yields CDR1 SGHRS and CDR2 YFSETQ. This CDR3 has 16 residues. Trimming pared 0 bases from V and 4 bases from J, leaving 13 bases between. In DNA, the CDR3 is TGCGCCAGCAGCTTGGCGCAGGGAACGGGCACCGGGGAGCTGTTTTTT. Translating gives CASSLAQGTGTGELFF. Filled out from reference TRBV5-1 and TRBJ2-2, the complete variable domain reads KAGVTQTPRYLIKTRGQQVTLSCSPISGHRSVSWYQQTPGQGLQFLFEYFSETQRNKGNFPGRFSGRQFSNSRSEMNVSTLELGDSALYLCASSLAQGTGTGELFFGEGSRLTVL.

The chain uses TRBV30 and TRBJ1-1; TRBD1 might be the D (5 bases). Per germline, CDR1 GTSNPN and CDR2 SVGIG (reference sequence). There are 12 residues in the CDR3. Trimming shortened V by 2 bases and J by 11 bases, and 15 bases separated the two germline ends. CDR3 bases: TGTGCCTGGAGTCTAACAGGCACTGGTGCTTTCTTT. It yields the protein CAWSLTGTGAFF.

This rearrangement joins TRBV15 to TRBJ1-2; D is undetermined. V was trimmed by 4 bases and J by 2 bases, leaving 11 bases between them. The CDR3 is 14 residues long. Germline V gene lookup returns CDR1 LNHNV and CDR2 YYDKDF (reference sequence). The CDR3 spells CATSIRGRNYGYTF. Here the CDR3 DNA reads TGTGCCACCAGCATTCGCGGCAGGAACTATGGCTACACCTTC.

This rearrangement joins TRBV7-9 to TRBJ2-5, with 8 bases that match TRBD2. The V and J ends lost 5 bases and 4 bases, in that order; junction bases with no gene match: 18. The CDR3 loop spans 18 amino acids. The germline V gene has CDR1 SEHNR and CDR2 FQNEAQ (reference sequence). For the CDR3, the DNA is TGTGCCAGCAGCCGAAGAATGGGTGGCGGGGGGACGATAGAGACCCAGTACTTC. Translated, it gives CASSRRMGGGGTIETQYF.

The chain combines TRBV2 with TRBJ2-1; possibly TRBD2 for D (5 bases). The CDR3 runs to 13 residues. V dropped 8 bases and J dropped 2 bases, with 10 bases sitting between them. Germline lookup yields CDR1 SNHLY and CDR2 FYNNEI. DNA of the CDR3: TGTGCCAGCGACCGGACTGCCTACAATGAGCAGTTCTTC. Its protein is CASDRTAYNEQFF.

Here the CDR3 DNA reads TGTGCCAGCAGCCAAATACAAGAGACCCAGTACTTC. Its translation is CASSQIQETQYF. J is TRBJ2-5 and V is TRBV3-1 (or the pseudogene TRBV3-2); D remains ambiguous. Per the germline V gene, CDR1 is LGHDT and CDR2 is YNNKEL (reference sequence). The CDR3 covers 12 residues. V dropped 2 bases and J dropped 2 bases, with 3 bases sitting between them.

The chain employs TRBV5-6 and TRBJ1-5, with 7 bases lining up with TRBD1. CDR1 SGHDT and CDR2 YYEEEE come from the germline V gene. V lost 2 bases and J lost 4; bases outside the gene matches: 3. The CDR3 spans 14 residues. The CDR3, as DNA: TGTGCCAGCAGCTTTACAGGGGTAAATCAGCCCCAGCATTTT. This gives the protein CASSFTGVNQPQHF.

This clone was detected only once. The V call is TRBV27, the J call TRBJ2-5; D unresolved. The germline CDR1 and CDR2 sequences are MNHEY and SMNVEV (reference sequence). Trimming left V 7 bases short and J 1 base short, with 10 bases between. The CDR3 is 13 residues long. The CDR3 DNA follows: TGTGCCAGCACAAGTGGGGTCCAAGAGACCCAGTACTTC. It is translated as CASTSGVQETQYF.

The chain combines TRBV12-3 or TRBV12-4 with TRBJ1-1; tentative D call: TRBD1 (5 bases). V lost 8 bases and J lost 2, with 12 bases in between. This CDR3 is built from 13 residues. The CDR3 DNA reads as TGTGCCAGCCTGAGTGGGGGAAACACTGAAGCTTTCTTT. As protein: CASLSGGNTEAFF.

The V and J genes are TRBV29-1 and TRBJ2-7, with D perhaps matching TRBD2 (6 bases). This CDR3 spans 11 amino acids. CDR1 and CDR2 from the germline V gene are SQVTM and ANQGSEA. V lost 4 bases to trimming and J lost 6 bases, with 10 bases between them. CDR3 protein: CSVGDWAEQYF. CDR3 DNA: TGCAGCGTTGGGGACTGGGCCGAGCAGTACTTC.

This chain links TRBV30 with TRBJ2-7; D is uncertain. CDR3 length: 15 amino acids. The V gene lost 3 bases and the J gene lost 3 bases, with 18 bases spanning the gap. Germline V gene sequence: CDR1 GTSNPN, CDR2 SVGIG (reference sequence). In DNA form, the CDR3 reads TGTGCCTGGAGCGTTAAAAAGTCGGTCCTCTACGAGCAGTACTTC. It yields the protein CAWSVKKSVLYEQYF.

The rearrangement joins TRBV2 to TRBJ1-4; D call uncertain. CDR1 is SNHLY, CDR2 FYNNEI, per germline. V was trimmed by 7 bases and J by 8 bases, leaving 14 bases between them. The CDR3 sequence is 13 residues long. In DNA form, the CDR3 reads TGTGCCAGCAACGGGAGGGTGGGGGAAAAACTGTTTTTT. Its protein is CASNGRVGEKLFF.

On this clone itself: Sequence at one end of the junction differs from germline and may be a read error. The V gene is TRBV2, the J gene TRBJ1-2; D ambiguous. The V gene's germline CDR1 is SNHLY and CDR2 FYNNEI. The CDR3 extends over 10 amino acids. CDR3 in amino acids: CASSKASYTF. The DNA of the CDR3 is TGTGCCAGCAGTAAAGCAAGCTACACCTTC.

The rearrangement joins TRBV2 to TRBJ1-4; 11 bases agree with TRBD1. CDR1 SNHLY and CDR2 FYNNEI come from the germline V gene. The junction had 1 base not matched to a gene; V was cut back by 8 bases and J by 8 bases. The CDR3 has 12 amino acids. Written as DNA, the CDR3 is TGTGCCAGCGGGGACAGGGGGGAAAAACTGTTTTTT. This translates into CASGDRGEKLFF.

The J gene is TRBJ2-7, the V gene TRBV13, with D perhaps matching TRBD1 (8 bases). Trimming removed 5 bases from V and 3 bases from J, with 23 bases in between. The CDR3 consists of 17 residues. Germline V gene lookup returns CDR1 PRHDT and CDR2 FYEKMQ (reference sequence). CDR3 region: CASSLISTGGESYEQYF. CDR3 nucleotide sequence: TGTGCCAGCAGCCTAATAAGCACAGGGGGGGAAAGCTACGAGCAGTACTTC.

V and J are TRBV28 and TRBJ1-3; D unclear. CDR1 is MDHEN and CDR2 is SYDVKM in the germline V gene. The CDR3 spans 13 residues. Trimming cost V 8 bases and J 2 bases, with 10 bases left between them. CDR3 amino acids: CASENWTGNTIYF. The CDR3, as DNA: TGTGCCAGCGAAAATTGGACTGGAAACACCATATATTTT.

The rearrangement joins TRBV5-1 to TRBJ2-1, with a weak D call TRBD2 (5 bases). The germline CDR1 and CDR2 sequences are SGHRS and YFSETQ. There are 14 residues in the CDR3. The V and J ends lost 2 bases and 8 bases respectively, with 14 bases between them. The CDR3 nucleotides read TGCGCCAGCAGCTTCGGGGAGTTTGGCGATGAGCAGTTCTTC. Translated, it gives CASSFGEFGDEQFF.

CDR3 nucleotides: TGCAGCGTTGATGGGACAGGTGATTACAATGAGCAGTTCTTC. Amino acids: CSVDGTGDYNEQFF. The rearrangement joins TRBV29-1 to TRBJ2-1; 8 bases map to TRBD1. The CDR3 is 14 amino acids. The V gene end was trimmed by 3 bases and the J gene end by 4 bases; junction bases not matched to a gene: 5. Looked up from germline, CDR1 is SQVTM and CDR2 is ANQGSEA.

CDR3 sequence (DNA): TGTGCCAGCAGTCAGAGAAAGATGAACACTGAAGCTTTCTTT. Translating gives CASSQRKMNTEAFF. The chain combines TRBV2 with TRBJ1-1, with D unclear. From germline, CDR1 is SNHLY and CDR2 FYNNEI. Trimming shortened V by 5 bases and J by 0 bases, and 10 bases separated the two germline ends. This CDR3 comprises 14 residues. The full variable domain, with the rest looked up from reference TRBV2 and TRBJ1-1, is EPEVTQTPSHQVTQMGQEVILRCVPISNHLYFYWYRQILGQKVEFLVSFYNNEISEKSEIFDDQFSVERPDGSNFTLKIRSTKLEDSAMYFCASSQRKMNTEAFFGQGTRLTVV.

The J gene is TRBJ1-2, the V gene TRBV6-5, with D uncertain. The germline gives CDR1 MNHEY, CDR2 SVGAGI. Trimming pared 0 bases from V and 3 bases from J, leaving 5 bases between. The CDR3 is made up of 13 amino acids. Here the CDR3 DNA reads TGTGCCAGCAGTTACTCATTGGACTATGGCTACACCTTC. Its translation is CASSYSLDYGYTF.

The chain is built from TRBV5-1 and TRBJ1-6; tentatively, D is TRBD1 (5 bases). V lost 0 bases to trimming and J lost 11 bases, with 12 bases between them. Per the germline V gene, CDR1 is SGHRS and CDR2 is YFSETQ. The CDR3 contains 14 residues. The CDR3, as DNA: TGCGCCAGCAGCTTGGTTCCAGGGTGGACACCCCTCCACTTT. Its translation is CASSLVPGWTPLHF.

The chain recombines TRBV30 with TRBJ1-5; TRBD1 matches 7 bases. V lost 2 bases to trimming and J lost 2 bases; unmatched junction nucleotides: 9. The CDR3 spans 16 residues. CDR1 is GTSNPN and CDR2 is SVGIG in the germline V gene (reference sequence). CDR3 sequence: CAWSRRGQLGNQPQHF. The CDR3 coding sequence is TGTGCCTGGAGTCGTAGGGGGCAGCTTGGCAATCAGCCCCAGCATTTT.